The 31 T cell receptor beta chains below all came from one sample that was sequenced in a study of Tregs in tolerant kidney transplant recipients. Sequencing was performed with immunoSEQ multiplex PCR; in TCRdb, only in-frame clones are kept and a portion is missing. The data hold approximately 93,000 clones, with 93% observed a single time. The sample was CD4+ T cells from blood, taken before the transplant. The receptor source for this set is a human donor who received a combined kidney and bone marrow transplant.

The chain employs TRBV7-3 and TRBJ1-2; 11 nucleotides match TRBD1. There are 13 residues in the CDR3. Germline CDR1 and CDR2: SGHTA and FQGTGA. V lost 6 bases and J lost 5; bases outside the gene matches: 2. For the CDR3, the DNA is TGTGCCAGCAGTCGGGACAGGGGGTATGGCTACACCTTC. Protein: CASSRDRGYGYTF.

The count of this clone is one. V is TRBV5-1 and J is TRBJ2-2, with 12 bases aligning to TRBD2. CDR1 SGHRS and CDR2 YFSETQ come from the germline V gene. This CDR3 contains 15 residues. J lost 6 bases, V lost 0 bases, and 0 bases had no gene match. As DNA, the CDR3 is TGCGCCAGCAGCTTGGCTAGCGGGGGGGCCGGGGAGCTGTTTTTT. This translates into CASSLASGGAGELFF. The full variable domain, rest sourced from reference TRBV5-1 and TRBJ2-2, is KAGVTQTPRYLIKTRGQQVTLSCSPISGHRSVSWYQQTPGQGLQFLFEYFSETQRNKGNFPGRFSGRQFSNSRSEMNVSTLELGDSALYLCASSLASGGAGELFFGEGSRLTVL.

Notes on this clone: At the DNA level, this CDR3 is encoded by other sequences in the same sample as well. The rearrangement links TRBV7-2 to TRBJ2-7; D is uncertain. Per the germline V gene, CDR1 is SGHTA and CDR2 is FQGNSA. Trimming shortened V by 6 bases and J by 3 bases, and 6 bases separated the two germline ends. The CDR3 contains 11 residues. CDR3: CASSPSYEQYF. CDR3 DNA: TGTGCCAGCAGTCCGAGCTACGAGCAGTACTTC.

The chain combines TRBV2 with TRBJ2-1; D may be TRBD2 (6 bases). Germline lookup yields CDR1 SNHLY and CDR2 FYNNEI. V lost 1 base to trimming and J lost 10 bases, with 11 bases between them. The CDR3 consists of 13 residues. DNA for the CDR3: TGTGCCAGCAGTGAAGGGAGGGGCAGAGAGCAGTTCTTC. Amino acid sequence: CASSEGRGREQFF.

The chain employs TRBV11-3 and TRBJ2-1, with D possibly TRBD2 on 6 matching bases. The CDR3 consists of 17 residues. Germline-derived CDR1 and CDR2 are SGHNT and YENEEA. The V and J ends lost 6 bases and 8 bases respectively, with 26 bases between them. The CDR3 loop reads CASSTPWRGLVSYEQFF. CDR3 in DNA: TGTGCCAGCAGTACCCCCTGGCGGGGTCTCGTATCCTATGAGCAGTTCTTC.

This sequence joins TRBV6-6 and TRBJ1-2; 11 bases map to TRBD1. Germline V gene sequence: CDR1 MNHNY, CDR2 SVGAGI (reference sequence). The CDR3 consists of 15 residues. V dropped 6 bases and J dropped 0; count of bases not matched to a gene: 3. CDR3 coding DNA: TGTGCCAGCAGGACGGGACAGGGGGCTAACTATGGCTACACCTTC. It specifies CASRTGQGANYGYTF.

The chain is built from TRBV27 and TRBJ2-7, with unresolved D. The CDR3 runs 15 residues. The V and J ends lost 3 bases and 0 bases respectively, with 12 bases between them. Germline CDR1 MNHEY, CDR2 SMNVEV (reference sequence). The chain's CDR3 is CASSLFPHGSYEQYF. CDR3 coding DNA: TGTGCCAGCAGTTTGTTCCCCCACGGCTCCTACGAGCAGTACTTC.

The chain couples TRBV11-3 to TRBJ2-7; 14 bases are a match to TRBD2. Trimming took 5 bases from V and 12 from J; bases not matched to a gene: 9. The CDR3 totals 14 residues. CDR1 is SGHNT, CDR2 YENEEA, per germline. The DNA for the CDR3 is TGTGCCAGCAGCCGTGGACTAGCGGGGGGCCCTCTGTACTTC. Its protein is CASSRGLAGGPLYF.

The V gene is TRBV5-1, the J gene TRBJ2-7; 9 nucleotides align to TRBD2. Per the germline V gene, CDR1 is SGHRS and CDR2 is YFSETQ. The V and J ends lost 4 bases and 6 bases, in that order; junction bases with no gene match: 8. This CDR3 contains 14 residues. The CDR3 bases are TGCGCCAGCAGCCCTAGCGGGATAGGACTCGAGCAGTACTTC. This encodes CASSPSGIGLEQYF.

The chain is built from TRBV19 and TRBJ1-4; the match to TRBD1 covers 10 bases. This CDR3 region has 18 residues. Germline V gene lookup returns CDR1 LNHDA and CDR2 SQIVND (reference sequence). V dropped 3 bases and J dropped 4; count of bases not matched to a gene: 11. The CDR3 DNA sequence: TGTGCCAGTAGTATGGGACCGGGACAGGGGTTTCTTAATGAAAAACTGTTTTTT. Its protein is CASSMGPGQGFLNEKLFF. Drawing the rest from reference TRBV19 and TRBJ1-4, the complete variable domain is DGGITQSPKYLFRKEGQNVTLSCEQNLNHDAMYWYRQDPGQGLRLIYYSQIVNDFQKGDIAEGYSVSREKKESFPLTVTSAQKNPTAFYLCASSMGPGQGFLNEKLFFGSGTQLSVL.

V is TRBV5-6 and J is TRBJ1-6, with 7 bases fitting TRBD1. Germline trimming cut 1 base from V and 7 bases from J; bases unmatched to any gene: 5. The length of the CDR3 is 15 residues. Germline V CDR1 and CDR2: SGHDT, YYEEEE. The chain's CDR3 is CASSLYPGQNSPLHF. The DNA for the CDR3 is TGTGCCAGCAGCTTGTACCCGGGACAGAATTCACCCCTCCACTTT.

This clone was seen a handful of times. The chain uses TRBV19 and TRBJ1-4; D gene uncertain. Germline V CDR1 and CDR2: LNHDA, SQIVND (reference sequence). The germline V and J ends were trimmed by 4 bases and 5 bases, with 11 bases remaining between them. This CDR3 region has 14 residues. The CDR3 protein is CASSTGLVNEKLFF. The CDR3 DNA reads TGTGCCAGTAGTACAGGATTGGTAAATGAAAAACTGTTTTTT.

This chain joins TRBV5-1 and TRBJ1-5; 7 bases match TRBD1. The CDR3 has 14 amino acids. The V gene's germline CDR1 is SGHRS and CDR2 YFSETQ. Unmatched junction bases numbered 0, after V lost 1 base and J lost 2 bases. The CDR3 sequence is CASSLTGGNQPQHF. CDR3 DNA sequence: TGCGCCAGCAGCTTGACAGGGGGCAATCAGCCCCAGCATTTT.

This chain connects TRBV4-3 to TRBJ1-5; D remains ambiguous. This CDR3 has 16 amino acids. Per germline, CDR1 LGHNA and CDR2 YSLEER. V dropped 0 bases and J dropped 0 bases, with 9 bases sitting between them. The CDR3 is CASSQELMYSNQPQHF. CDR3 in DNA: TGCGCCAGCAGCCAAGAACTGATGTATAGCAATCAGCCCCAGCATTTT.

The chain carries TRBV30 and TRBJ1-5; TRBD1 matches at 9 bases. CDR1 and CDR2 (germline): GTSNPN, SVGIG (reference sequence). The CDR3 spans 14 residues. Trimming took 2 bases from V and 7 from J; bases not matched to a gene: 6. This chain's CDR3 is CAWSPGQGTQPQHF. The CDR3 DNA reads TGTGCCTGGAGTCCGGGACAGGGCACCCAGCCCCAGCATTTT.

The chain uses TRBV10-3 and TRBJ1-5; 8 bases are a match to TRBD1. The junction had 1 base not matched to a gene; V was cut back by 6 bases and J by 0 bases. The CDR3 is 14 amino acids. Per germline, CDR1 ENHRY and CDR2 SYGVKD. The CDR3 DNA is TGTGCCATCAGAGGACAGGGTAGCAATCAGCCCCAGCATTTT. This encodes CAIRGQGSNQPQHF.

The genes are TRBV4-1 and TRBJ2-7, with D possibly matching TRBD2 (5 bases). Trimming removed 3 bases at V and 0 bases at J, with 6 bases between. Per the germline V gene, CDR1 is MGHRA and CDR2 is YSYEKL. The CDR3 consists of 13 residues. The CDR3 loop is CASSQDFSYEQYF. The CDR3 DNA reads TGCGCCAGCAGCCAGGACTTCTCCTACGAGCAGTACTTC.

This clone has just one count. CDR3 nucleotide sequence: TGTGCCAGCACCCAGACAGGGACGGGATACGAGCAGTACTTC. Translation gives CASTQTGTGYEQYF. The rearrangement uses TRBV6-6 and TRBJ2-7; 7 bases align to TRBD1. Germline V gene lookup returns CDR1 MNHNY and CDR2 SVGAGI (reference sequence). This CDR3 has 14 residues. V was clipped by 7 bases and J by 4 bases; unmatched bases: 10.

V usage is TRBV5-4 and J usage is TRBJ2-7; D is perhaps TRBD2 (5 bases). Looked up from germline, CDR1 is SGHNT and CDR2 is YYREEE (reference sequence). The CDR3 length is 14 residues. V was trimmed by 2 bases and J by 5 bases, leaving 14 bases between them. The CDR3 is CASSFREGSHEQYF. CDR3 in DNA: TGTGCCAGCAGCTTTCGTGAGGGTTCTCACGAGCAGTACTTC.

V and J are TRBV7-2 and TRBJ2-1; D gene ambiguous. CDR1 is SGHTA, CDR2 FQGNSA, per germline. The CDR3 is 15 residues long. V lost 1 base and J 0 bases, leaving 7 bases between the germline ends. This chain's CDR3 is CASSLVDSSYNEQFF. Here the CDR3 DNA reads TGTGCCAGCAGCTTAGTAGATAGCTCCTACAATGAGCAGTTCTTC.

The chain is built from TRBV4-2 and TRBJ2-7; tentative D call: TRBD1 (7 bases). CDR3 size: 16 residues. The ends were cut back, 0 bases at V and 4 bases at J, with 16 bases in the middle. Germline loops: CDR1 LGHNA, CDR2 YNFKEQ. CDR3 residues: CASSQEQGPDYYEQYF. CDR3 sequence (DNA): TGTGCCAGCAGCCAAGAACAGGGGCCGGACTATTACGAGCAGTACTTC.

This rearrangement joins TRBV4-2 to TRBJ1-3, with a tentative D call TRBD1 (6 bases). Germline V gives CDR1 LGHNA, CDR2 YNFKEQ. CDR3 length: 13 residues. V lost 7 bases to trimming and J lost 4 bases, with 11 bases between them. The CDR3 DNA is TGTGCCAGCACTTCGGGACAAGGAAACACCATATATTTT. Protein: CASTSGQGNTIYF.

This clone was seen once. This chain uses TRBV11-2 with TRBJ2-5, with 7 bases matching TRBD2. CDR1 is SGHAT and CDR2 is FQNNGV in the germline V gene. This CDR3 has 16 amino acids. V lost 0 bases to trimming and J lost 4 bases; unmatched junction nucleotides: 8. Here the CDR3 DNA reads TGTGCCAGCAGCTTAGATTCTGGGGGGGTCGGAGAGACCCAGTACTTC. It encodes CASSLDSGGVGETQYF.

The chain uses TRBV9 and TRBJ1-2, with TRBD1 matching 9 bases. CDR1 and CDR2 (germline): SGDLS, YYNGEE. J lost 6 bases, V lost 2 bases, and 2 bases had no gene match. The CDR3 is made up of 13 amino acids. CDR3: CASSVRQGDGYTF. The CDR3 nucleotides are TGTGCCAGCAGCGTTCGACAGGGGGATGGCTACACCTTC. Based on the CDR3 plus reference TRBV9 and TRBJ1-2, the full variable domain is DSGVTQTPKHLITATGQRVTLRCSPRSGDLSVYWYQQSLDQGLQFLIQYYNGEERAKGNILERFSAQQFPDLHSELNLSSLELGDSALYFCASSVRQGDGYTFGSGTRLTVV.

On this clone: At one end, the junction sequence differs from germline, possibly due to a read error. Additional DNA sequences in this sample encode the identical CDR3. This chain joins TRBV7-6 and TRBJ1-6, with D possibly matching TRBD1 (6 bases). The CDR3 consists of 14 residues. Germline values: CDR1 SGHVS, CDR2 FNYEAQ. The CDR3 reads CASSSQGWNSPLHF. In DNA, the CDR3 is TGTGCCAGCAGCTCACAGGGTTGGAATTCCCCCCTCCACTTT.

CDR3 region: CASSLIGTGAAEQYF. CDR3 in DNA: TGTGCCAGCAGCTTAATTGGGACAGGGGCCGCCGAGCAGTACTTC. The rearrangement joins TRBV13 to TRBJ2-7; 10 nucleotides agree with TRBD1. Germline CDR1 reads PRHDT; CDR2 reads FYEKMQ (reference sequence). Losses at the gene ends were 2 bases for V and 6 bases for J; bases not matched to a gene: 7. CDR3 size: 15 residues.

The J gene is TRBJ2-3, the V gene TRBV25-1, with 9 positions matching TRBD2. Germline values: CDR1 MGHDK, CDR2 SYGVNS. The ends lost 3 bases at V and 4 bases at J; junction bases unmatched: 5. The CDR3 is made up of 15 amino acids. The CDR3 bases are TGTGCCAGCAGTGAGGCGGGGGGGCCGTCAGATACGCAGTATTTT. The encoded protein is CASSEAGGPSDTQYF.

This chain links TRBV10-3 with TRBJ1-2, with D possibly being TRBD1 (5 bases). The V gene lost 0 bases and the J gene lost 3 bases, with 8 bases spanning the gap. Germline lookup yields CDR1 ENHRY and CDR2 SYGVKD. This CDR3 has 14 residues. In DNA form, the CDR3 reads TGTGCCATCAGTGAGTCGGGCAGGGACTATGGCTACACCTTC. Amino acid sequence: CAISESGRDYGYTF.

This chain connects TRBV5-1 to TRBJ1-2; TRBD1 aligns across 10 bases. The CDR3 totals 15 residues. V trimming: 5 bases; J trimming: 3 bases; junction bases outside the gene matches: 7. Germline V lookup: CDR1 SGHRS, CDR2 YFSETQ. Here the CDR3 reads CASRKTGGAHYGYTF. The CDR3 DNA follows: TGCGCCAGCAGAAAGACAGGGGGCGCTCACTATGGCTACACCTTC.

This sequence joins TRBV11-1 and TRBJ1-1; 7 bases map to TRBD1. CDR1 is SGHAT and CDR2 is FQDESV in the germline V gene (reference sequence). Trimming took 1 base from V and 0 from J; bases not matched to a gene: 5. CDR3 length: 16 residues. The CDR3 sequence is CASSLGGQRLNTEAFF. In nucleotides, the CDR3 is TGTGCCAGCAGCTTAGGGGGACAGAGATTGAACACTGAAGCTTTCTTT.

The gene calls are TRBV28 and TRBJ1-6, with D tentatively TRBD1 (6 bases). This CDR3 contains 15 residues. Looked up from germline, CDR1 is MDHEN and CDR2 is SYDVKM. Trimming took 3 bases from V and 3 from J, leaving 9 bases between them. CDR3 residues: CASSFVGHYNSPLHF. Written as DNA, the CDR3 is TGTGCCAGCAGTTTTGTGGGACACTATAATTCACCCCTCCACTTT.